This T cell receptor (beta chain) derives from a study of shared clonotypes between healthy human individuals. CD8 cells regarded as naive lacked CD45RO, were positively chosen for CCR7, and omitted terminally differentiated effector memory CD45RA+ cells. Profiled with immunoSEQ multiplex PCR; TCRdb holds only in-frame clones, not every one. Of more than 2 million clones in the sample, 85% to 95% were seen once. The receptor comes from a man aged 18 to 30 in good health. The sample consisted of naive CD8+ T cells sorted from blood.

The CDR3, as DNA: TGTGCCAGTAGTATCCTAGGGGAGGTTGAAAAACTGTTTTTT. It codes for CASSILGEVEKLFF. The V call is TRBV19, the J call TRBJ1-4; maybe TRBD1 (5 bases). This CDR3 has 14 residues. Germline lookup yields CDR1 LNHDA and CDR2 SQIVND (reference sequence). The ends were cut back, 3 bases at V and 7 bases at J, with 12 bases in the middle.